These T cell receptor beta chains were read from a single sample in a study of T cells in Graves' hyperthyroidism and ophthalmopathy. One entry per CDR3 protein results from TCRdb running MiXCR on the multiplex PCR reads. The sample lists roughly 300,000 distinct CDR3 sequences; approximately 13% were seen once. The sequenced sample consisted of blood. These receptors came from a woman aged 25 to 45 with Graves' hyperthyroidism. Both conserved end residues are part of each CDR3. The D gene is left open where the match is weak. Only part of the rows carry a size: once, few, many, or a class if the clone is expanded.

j_call: TRBJ1-5
clone_size: many
v_call: TRBV11-2
d_call: .
cdr3_nt: TGTGCCAGCAGCTTATCTGGGACATCCCAGCCCCAGCATTTT
cdr3_aa: CASSLSGTSQPQHF

j_call: TRBJ2-7
clone_size: few
v_call: TRBV19
d_call: .
cdr3_nt: TGTGCCAGTAGCACGGGAGCCTTGAACGAGCAGTACTTC
cdr3_aa: CASSTGALNEQYF

j_call: TRBJ1-5
clone_size: many
v_call: TRBV24-1
d_call: TRBD1
cdr3_nt: TGTGCCACCAGTGATCCCAGCCAGGGGGGAAATCAGCCCCAGCATTTT
cdr3_aa: CATSDPSQGGNQPQHF

j_call: TRBJ2-7
clone_size: .
v_call: TRBV7-9
d_call: TRBD2
cdr3_nt: TGTGCCAGCAGCTTACGGAGACTAGCGGGACTTTCCTCCTACGAGCAGTACTTC
cdr3_aa: CASSLRRLAGLSSYEQYF

j_call: TRBJ1-1
clone_size: few
v_call: TRBV5-1
d_call: .
cdr3_nt: TGCGCCAGCAGCTCGCACAGGTCGGAGGAGAACACTGAAGCTTTCTTT
cdr3_aa: CASSSHRSEENTEAFF

j_call: TRBJ1-5
clone_size: many
v_call: TRBV20-1
d_call: TRBD1
cdr3_nt: TGCAGTGCTAGAGTACAGGGGGCATCGGGCAATCAGCCCCAGCATTTT
cdr3_aa: CSARVQGASGNQPQHF

j_call: TRBJ2-3
clone_size: many
v_call: TRBV28
d_call: TRBD2
cdr3_nt: TGTGCCAGCACCATCTCCCGGACTAGCGGCTACACAGATACGCAGTATTTT
cdr3_aa: CASTISRTSGYTDTQYF

j_call: TRBJ2-7
clone_size: few
v_call: TRBV3-1
d_call: .
cdr3_nt: TGTGCCAGCAGCCAAAATGAGGGGACCTACGAGCAGTACTTC
cdr3_aa: CASSQNEGTYEQYF

j_call: TRBJ2-5
clone_size: many
v_call: TRBV5-6
d_call: .
cdr3_nt: TGTGCCAGCAGCTTGGACCCTAAAGAGACCCAGTACTTC
cdr3_aa: CASSLDPKETQYF

j_call: TRBJ2-7
clone_size: .
v_call: TRBV5-1
d_call: TRBD2
cdr3_nt: TGCGCCAGCAGCTGGACAGTTAGTAGCGGGAGGTACTACGAGCAGTACTTC
cdr3_aa: CASSWTVSSGRYYEQYF

j_call: TRBJ1-1
clone_size: many
v_call: TRBV18
d_call: TRBD1
cdr3_nt: TGTGCCAGCTCACCCCGAAAGGGGGCCCCCGAAGCTTTCTTT
cdr3_aa: CASSPRKGAPEAFF

j_call: TRBJ2-3
clone_size: .
v_call: TRBV6-2/TRBV6-3
d_call: TRBD2
cdr3_nt: TGTGCCAGCAGTTACTCGATTGGGACTAGTCTCACAGATACGCAGTATTTT
cdr3_aa: CASSYSIGTSLTDTQYF

j_call: TRBJ2-5
clone_size: .
v_call: TRBV12-3/TRBV12-4
d_call: TRBD2
cdr3_nt: TGTGCTTGCGGGGGGCTTGGAGAGACCGAGTACTTC
cdr3_aa: CACGGLGETEYF

j_call: TRBJ2-6
clone_size: few
v_call: TRBV10-3
d_call: .
cdr3_nt: TGTGCCATCAGCCAGGGGGGCTCTGGGGCCAACGTCCTGACTTTC
cdr3_aa: CAISQGGSGANVLTF

j_call: TRBJ2-1
clone_size: .
v_call: TRBV20-1
d_call: TRBD1
cdr3_nt: TGCAGTGCTACCCCGGGACAGGGTTTCAATGAGCAGTTCTTC
cdr3_aa: CSATPGQGFNEQFF

j_call: TRBJ2-3
clone_size: many
v_call: TRBV20-1
d_call: .
cdr3_nt: TGCAGTGCTCGAGAAAGGGTCAGCACAGATACGCAGTATTTT
cdr3_aa: CSARERVSTDTQYF

j_call: TRBJ2-3
clone_size: many
v_call: TRBV29-1
d_call: .
cdr3_nt: TGCAGCGTTGACTGGGGGGCCACAGATACGCAGTATTTT
cdr3_aa: CSVDWGATDTQYF

j_call: TRBJ1-2
clone_size: .
v_call: TRBV20-1
d_call: .
cdr3_nt: TGCAGTGCTTCCTCCGCCTGGACAGCGAACTATGGCTACACCTTC
cdr3_aa: CSASSAWTANYGYTF

j_call: TRBJ2-3
clone_size: many
v_call: TRBV11-2
d_call: .
cdr3_nt: TGTGCCAGCAGCCGACGGGACGGATCAGATACGCAGTATTTT
cdr3_aa: CASSRRDGSDTQYF

j_call: TRBJ2-1
clone_size: .
v_call: TRBV7-2
d_call: TRBD1
cdr3_nt: TGTGCCAGCAGCTTAGTCACACGCGGGACAGGCAATGAGCAGTTCTTC
cdr3_aa: CASSLVTRGTGNEQFF

j_call: TRBJ2-3
clone_size: many
v_call: TRBV2
d_call: TRBD2
cdr3_nt: TGTGCCAGCAGCCAGTTGGGGACTAGCGCTACAGATACGCAGTATTTT
cdr3_aa: CASSQLGTSATDTQYF

j_call: TRBJ1-1
clone_size: .
v_call: TRBV2
d_call: TRBD1
cdr3_nt: TGTGCCAGCAGTGGGACAGGGTTTGCTGAAGCTTTCTTT
cdr3_aa: CASSGTGFAEAFF

j_call: TRBJ1-1
clone_size: many
v_call: TRBV7-8
d_call: .
cdr3_nt: TGTGCCAGCAGCTCCTCCAGAAGAGCTTTCTTT
cdr3_aa: CASSSSRRAFF

j_call: TRBJ2-7
clone_size: few
v_call: TRBV13
d_call: .
cdr3_nt: TGTGCCAGCAGCTTAGTACAGGACAGCTACCATGGAGAGCAGTACTTC
cdr3_aa: CASSLVQDSYHGEQYF

j_call: TRBJ1-1
clone_size: many
v_call: TRBV20-1
d_call: .
cdr3_nt: TGCAGTGCTAGAGACGGGGGGAGGCCCCACACTGAGAACACTGAAGCTTTCTTT
cdr3_aa: CSARDGGRPHTENTEAFF

j_call: TRBJ2-1
clone_size: .
v_call: TRBV3-1
d_call: TRBD2
cdr3_nt: TGTGCCAGCAGCCAAGTAGTGGGACTAGCGGGATCTGAGCAGTTCTTC
cdr3_aa: CASSQVVGLAGSEQFF

j_call: TRBJ2-7
clone_size: .
v_call: TRBV7-6
d_call: .
cdr3_nt: TGTGCCAGCTCCCAGAGAGGGGGAGAGCAGTACTTC
cdr3_aa: CASSQRGGEQYF